This T cell receptor (beta chain) was profiled in a study of T cell repertoires in cytomegalovirus infection. Study at large: Both recently identified HLA-C-restricted and well-studied HLA-B-restricted CMV epitopes were used in the study. TCR beta signatures that were public indicated CMV infection and matching HLA type.

Study results and caveats: In two of eight donors, the top clonotype was HLA-C-restricted CMV-specific. Cumulative public TCR beta family frequency identified CMV carriers with the relevant HLA.

A few counts support this clonotype. Its target is unknown. A single record per CDR3 protein comes from TCRdb applying MiXCR to the reads. The data hold about 890,000 distinct CDR3 sequences, with approximately 31% observed a single time. The clonotype originates from a human donor in good health (CMV status not recorded). Some clones in this sample may be carry-over from other donors' samples. The sequenced sample was cultured CD8+ T cells from PBMCs, obtained from culture after CMV antigen stimulation.

CDR3 region: CATRDSYSLFGYTF. The CDR3 DNA sequence: TGTGCCACGCGGGACAGCTACTCCTTATTTGGCTACACCTTC. This chain uses TRBV27 with TRBJ1-2, with 7 bases identical to TRBD1. Germline V gene lookup returns CDR1 MNHEY and CDR2 SMNVEV (reference sequence). With V trimmed by 10 bases and J by 7 bases, 15 bases remained unmatched. The CDR3 contains 14 residues.